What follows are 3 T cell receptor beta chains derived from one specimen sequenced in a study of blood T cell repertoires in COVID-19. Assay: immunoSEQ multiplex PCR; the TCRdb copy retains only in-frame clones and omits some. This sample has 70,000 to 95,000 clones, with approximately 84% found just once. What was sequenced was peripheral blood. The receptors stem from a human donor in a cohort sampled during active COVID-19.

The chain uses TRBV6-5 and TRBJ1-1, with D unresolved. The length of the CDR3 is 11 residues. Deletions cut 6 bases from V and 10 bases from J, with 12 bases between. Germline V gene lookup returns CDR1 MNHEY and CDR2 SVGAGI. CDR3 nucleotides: TGTGCCAGCAGAGGACTTAAGGGAGCTTTCTTT. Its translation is CASRGLKGAFF.

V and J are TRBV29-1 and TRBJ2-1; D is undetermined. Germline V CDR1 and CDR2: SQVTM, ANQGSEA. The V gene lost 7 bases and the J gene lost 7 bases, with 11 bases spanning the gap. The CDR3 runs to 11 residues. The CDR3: CSADPLNEQFF. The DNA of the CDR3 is TGCAGCGCTGACCCCCTGAATGAGCAGTTCTTC.

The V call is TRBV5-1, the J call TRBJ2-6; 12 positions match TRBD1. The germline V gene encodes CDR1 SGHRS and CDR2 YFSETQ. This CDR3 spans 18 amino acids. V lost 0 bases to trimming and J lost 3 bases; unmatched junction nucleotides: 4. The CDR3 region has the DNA TGCGCCAGCAGCTTGGAGGGACAGGGGGCTCTTGGGGCCAACGTCCTGACTTTC. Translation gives CASSLEGQGALGANVLTF.